The 17 T cell receptor beta chains given below trace back to one sample, sequenced in a study of CD4 T cells in relation to SARS-CoV-2 and coronaviruses. Their specific antigens are unknown. The assay was immunoSEQ multiplex PCR, and TCRdb's table has in-frame clones only and misses some. The sample includes about 38,000 clones, under 85% seen only once; the top ten take approximately 20%. Sequenced sample: memory CD4+ T cells from PBMCs, cultured in vitro. Receptors were obtained from an adult with COVID-19.

V usage is TRBV5-4 and J usage is TRBJ2-3, with a weak D call TRBD1 (5 bases). CDR1 is SGHNT and CDR2 is YYREEE in the germline V gene (reference sequence). The V and J ends lost 2 bases and 4 bases respectively, with 5 bases between them. The CDR3 is 12 residues long. As DNA, the CDR3 is TGTGCCAGCAGCTTCAGGGCAGATACGCAGTATTTT. Amino acid sequence: CASSFRADTQYF.

This clone is a singleton in its sample. This chain uses TRBV9 with TRBJ2-3; D may be TRBD1 (5 bases). The CDR3 totals 14 residues. V lost 3 bases, J lost 6 bases, and 14 bases lay in between. Per the germline V gene, CDR1 is SGDLS and CDR2 is YYNGEE. CDR3 protein: CASSAGHNPDTQYF. For the CDR3, the DNA is TGTGCCAGCAGCGCCGGACACAATCCGGATACGCAGTATTTT.

The CDR3 DNA reads TGTGCCAGCACACTAGCGGGAACCTCGGGAGATACGCAGTATTTT. Translating gives CASTLAGTSGDTQYF. The V gene is TRBV7-2, the J gene TRBJ2-3, with TRBD2 matching 10 bases. Germline CDR1 is SGHTA and CDR2 is FQGNSA. The CDR3 spans 15 residues. Unmatched junction bases numbered 9, after V lost 7 bases and J lost 5 bases.

The rearrangement joins TRBV7-2 to TRBJ2-1; D is uncertain. The CDR3 spans 14 residues. CDR1 is SGHTA and CDR2 is FQGNSA in the germline V gene. V was pared by 5 bases and J by 6 bases, with 14 bases between. The CDR3 DNA is TGTGCCAGCAGCCCCGAAATCATTGTCAATGAGCAGTTCTTC. It is translated as CASSPEIIVNEQFF. The full variable domain, completed using reference TRBV7-2 and TRBJ2-1, is GAGVSQSPSNKVTEKGKDVELRCDPISGHTALYWYRQSLGQGLEFLIYFQGNSAPDKSGLPSDRFSAERTGGSVSTLTIQRTQQEDSAVYLCASSPEIIVNEQFFGPGTRLTVL.

The chain uses TRBV19 and TRBJ2-2; 12 bases are a match to TRBD1. The CDR3 totals 15 residues. Germline V gene sequence: CDR1 LNHDA, CDR2 SQIVND (reference sequence). Trimming took 11 bases from V and 7 from J; bases not matched to a gene: 11. For the CDR3, the DNA is TGTGCCGTAGGAGGGGGACAGGGGGCTGGCGGGGAGCTGTTTTTT. Its translation: CAVGGGQGAGGELFF.

The V and J genes are TRBV6-1 and TRBJ2-5; TRBD1 might be the D (7 bases). Germline CDR1 is MNHNS and CDR2 is SASEGT. V lost 2 bases and J lost 9, with 16 bases in between. This CDR3 is built from 14 residues. The CDR3 coding sequence is TGTGCCAGCAGTGAACGGGGACAGTCGGGGGCCCAGTACTTC. Protein: CASSERGQSGAQYF.

The chain has TRBV28 and TRBJ1-5; weak D call: TRBD1 (5 bases). The CDR3 runs 15 residues. The germline gives CDR1 MDHEN, CDR2 SYDVKM. Trimming left V 6 bases short and J 0 bases short, with 12 bases between. CDR3 sequence: CASRPTGYSNQPQHF. DNA of the CDR3: TGTGCCAGCAGACCCACAGGTTATAGCAATCAGCCCCAGCATTTT. Filled out from reference TRBV28 and TRBJ1-5, the complete variable domain reads DVKVTQSSRYLVKRTGEKVFLECVQDMDHENMFWYRQDPGLGLRLIYFSYDVKMKEKGDIPEGYSVSREKKERFSLILESASTNQTSMYLCASRPTGYSNQPQHFGDGTRLSIL.

The chain uses TRBV4-3 and TRBJ2-2; TRBD1 aligns across 9 bases. Losses at the gene ends were 7 bases for V and 2 bases for J; bases not matched to a gene: 11. This CDR3 has 17 amino acids. CDR1 and CDR2 (germline): LGHNA, YSLEER. CDR3 residues: CASNNIPGQGNTGELFF. For the CDR3, the DNA is TGCGCCAGCAACAACATACCGGGACAGGGTAACACCGGGGAGCTGTTTTTT.

A remark on this clone: The identical CDR3 is also encoded by other nucleotide sequences in the sample. The rearrangement uses TRBV10-1 and TRBJ2-2, with a possible D match to TRBD1 (5 bases). CDR1 and CDR2 from the germline V gene are WNHNN and SYGVQD (reference sequence). This CDR3 spans 13 amino acids. Trimming stripped 0 bases from V and 6 bases from J, with 5 bases between. The chain's CDR3 is CASSESGAGELFF. The CDR3 DNA sequence: TGCGCCAGCAGTGAGTCAGGGGCCGGGGAGCTGTTTTTT.

The rearrangement links TRBV3-1 (or the pseudogene TRBV3-2) to TRBJ2-5; 8 bases are shared with TRBD2. The CDR3 contains 16 residues. The junction had 11 bases not matched to a gene; V was cut back by 4 bases and J by 4 bases. From germline, CDR1 is LGHDT and CDR2 YNNKEL (reference sequence). The CDR3 here is CASSPGGAGGGETQYF. The CDR3 DNA is TGTGCCAGCAGCCCGGGGGGGGCCGGGGGCGGAGAGACCCAGTACTTC.

This clone occurred a few times. The V call is TRBV29-1, the J call TRBJ2-3; TRBD2 might be the D (6 bases). CDR1 and CDR2 from the germline V gene are SQVTM and ANQGSEA. Trimming stripped 6 bases from V and 5 bases from J, with 12 bases between. The CDR3 covers 12 residues. Here the CDR3 DNA reads TGCAGCGTGGGGCTGGGGGGAGATACGCAGTATTTT. Translating gives CSVGLGGDTQYF.

The chain recombines TRBV7-1 with TRBJ1-2; D not certain. TRBV7-1 is known as an ORF, though its function is uncertain. V gave up 4 bases and J gave up 4 bases, with 19 bases separating them. The CDR3 sequence is 16 residues long. In DNA form, the CDR3 reads TGTGCCAGCAGCTGCCCAGTTCACGAGGGAACCTATGGCTACACCTTC. It is translated as CASSCPVHEGTYGYTF.

Only a few counts were recorded for this clone. The rearrangement uses TRBV2 and TRBJ1-5; 8 bases align to TRBD1. The length of the CDR3 is 15 residues. The germline gives CDR1 SNHLY, CDR2 FYNNEI. The V and J ends lost 7 bases and 7 bases, in that order; junction bases with no gene match: 12. The CDR3 DNA is TGTGCCAGCAATCAGGGGGCGCAGGTTATACAGCCCCAGCATTTT. This codes for CASNQGAQVIQPQHF.

This sequence joins TRBV7-9 and TRBJ2-7, with a weak D call TRBD1 (5 bases). Germline V gene sequence: CDR1 SEHNR, CDR2 FQNEAQ (reference sequence). Trimming took off 3 bases at V and 6 bases at J, with 15 bases between the two ends. This CDR3 has 14 residues. The CDR3 region is CASSFSPDSPEQYF. CDR3 in DNA: TGTGCCAGCAGCTTCTCACCCGACAGTCCCGAGCAGTACTTC.

This clone was detected only a few times. V usage is TRBV4-3 and J usage is TRBJ2-2; 8 bases agree with TRBD2. With 9 bases clipped from V and 4 bases from J, the junction kept 16 bases outside the gene matches. This CDR3 region has 17 residues. In germline, CDR1 is LGHNA, CDR2 YSLEER. CDR3 loop: CASRGTLGLVPTGELFF. The CDR3 nucleotides are TGCGCCAGTAGGGGGACATTGGGACTAGTCCCCACCGGGGAGCTGTTTTTT.

The chain joins TRBV6-5 to TRBJ1-2; D remains ambiguous. CDR1 MNHEY and CDR2 SVGAGI come from the germline V gene. The V end lost 5 bases, the J end lost 6 bases, and 13 bases lay between the germline ends. CDR3 length: 13 residues. CDR3 sequence: CASSLETKHGYTF. The CDR3, as DNA: TGTGCCAGCAGTCTGGAGACGAAACATGGCTACACCTTC.

Relative to its sample, this clone is large. The V gene is TRBV14, the J gene TRBJ2-7; 8 bases align to TRBD1. The CDR3 length is 12 residues. Per the germline V gene, CDR1 is SGHDN and CDR2 is FVKESK. J gave up 6 bases and V 4 bases, and 2 bases lay outside the gene matches. The DNA for the CDR3 is TGTGCCAGCAGCCGACAGGGGCTCGAGCAGTACTTC. Its translation is CASSRQGLEQYF.